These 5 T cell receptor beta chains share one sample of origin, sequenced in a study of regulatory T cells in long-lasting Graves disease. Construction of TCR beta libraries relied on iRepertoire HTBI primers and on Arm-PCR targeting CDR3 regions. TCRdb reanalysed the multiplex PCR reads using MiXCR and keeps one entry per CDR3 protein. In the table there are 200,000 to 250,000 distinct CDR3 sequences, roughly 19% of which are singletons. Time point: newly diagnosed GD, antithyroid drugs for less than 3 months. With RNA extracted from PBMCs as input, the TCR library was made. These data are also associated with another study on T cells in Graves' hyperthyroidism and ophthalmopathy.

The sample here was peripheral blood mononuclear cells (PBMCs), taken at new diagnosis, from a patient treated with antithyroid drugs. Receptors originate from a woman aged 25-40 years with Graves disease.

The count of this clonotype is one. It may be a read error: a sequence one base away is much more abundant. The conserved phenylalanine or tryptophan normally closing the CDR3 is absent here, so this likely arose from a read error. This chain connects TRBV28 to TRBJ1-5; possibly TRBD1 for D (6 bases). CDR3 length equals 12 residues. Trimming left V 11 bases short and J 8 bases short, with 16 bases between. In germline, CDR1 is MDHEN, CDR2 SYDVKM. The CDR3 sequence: CAAQVGTKPQHL. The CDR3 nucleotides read TGTGCCGCCCAAGTCGGGACAAAGCCCCAGCATCTT.

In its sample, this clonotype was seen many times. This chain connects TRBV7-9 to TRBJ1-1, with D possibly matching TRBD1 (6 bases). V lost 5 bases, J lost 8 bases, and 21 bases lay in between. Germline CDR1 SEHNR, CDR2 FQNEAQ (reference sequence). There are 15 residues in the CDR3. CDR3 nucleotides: TGTGCCAGCAGCCCCGGGGGCGGACTCTTAGCCGAAGCTTTCTTT. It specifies CASSPGGGLLAEAFF.

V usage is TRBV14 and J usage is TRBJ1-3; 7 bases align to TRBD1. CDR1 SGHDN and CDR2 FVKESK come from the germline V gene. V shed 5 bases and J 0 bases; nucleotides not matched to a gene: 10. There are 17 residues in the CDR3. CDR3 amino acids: CASSSARDSASGNTIYF. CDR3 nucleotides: TGTGCCAGCAGCTCAGCCCGGGACAGCGCCTCTGGAAACACCATATATTTT.

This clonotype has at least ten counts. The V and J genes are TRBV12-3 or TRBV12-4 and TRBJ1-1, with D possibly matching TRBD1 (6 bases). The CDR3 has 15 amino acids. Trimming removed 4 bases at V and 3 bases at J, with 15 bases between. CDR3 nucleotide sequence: TGTGCCAGCAGTTCCACCGACAGGTTGGACACTGAAGCTTTCTTT. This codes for CASSSTDRLDTEAFF.

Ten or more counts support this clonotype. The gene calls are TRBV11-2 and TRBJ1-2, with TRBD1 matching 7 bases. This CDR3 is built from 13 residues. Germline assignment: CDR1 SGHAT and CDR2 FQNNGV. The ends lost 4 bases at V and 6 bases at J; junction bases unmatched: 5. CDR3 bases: TGTGCCAGCAGCTCTGGACAGGTCAATGGCTACACCTTC. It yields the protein CASSSGQVNGYTF.